This TCR beta chain was obtained from a study of lymphopenia after photon versus proton radiotherapy. Some clones are missing from TCRdb's copy, which holds only in-frame ones; the method was immunoSEQ multiplex PCR. Of around 55,000 clones in the sample, around 85% were seen once. This clone was picked up one time. What it recognizes is unknown. General study results and limits: In patients who died, overall survival fell as post-nadir TCR diversity dropped more. After lymphocyte nadir, photon-treated repertoires showed oligoclonal expansion, especially CD8+ Temra. Authors raise, but do not show, better survival with proton therapy.

J gave up 9 bases and V 4 bases, and 15 bases lay outside the gene matches. CDR3 length: 16 residues. Germline V gene data show CDR1 as SGHRS and CDR2 as YFSETQ. The TCR sequence derives from a man aged 55-75 years with pancreatic cancer. Specimen: peripheral blood, collected from a patient treated with proton-based radiotherapy. The chain is built from TRBV5-1 and TRBJ2-2, with TRBD2 identical over 7 bases. CDR3 sequence (DNA): TGCGCCAGCAGCCGGGGGGACGTACCTACACCGTGGGAGCTGTTTTTT. Protein: CASSRGDVPTPWELFF.